These 24 T cell receptor beta chains share one sample of origin, sequenced in a study of blood T cell repertoires in COVID-19. Clones were sequenced by immunoSEQ multiplex PCR, and TCRdb holds only the in-frame ones, with some missing. The sample yields 300,000 to 350,000 clones, 90% seen once. Sequences were obtained from peripheral blood. Every receptor here comes from a woman aged 25 to 39 with COVID-19, enrolled during active disease.

J is TRBJ1-1 and V is TRBV10-2; no firm D call. This CDR3 region has 13 residues. CDR1 is WSHSY, CDR2 SAAADI, per germline. V lost 3 bases and J 7 bases, leaving 12 bases between the germline ends. This CDR3 is CASSDEVEGEAFF. The CDR3 DNA reads TGCGCCAGCAGTGACGAGGTAGAGGGTGAAGCTTTCTTT.

The V and J genes are TRBV6-2 or TRBV6-3 and TRBJ2-1; tentatively, D is TRBD2 (5 bases). Germline V gene sequence: CDR1 MNHEY, CDR2 SVGEGT. Trimming took off 0 bases at V and 3 bases at J, with 9 bases between the two ends. The length of the CDR3 is 15 residues. Written as DNA, the CDR3 is TGTGCCAGCAGTTACTCGTTGGCGGGCTACAATGAGCAGTTCTTC. It translates to CASSYSLAGYNEQFF.

The chain recombines TRBV7-9 with TRBJ2-7; tentative D call: TRBD2 (6 bases). V was trimmed by 3 bases and J by 2 bases, leaving 11 bases between them. The CDR3 extends over 14 amino acids. The germline CDR1 and CDR2 sequences are SEHNR and FQNEAQ (reference sequence). The CDR3 protein is CASSLASEPYEQYF. The CDR3 DNA sequence: TGTGCCAGCAGCTTGGCTAGCGAACCCTACGAGCAGTACTTC. The full variable domain, its missing parts supplied by reference TRBV7-9 and TRBJ2-7, is DTGVSQNPRHKITKRGQNVTFRCDPISEHNRLYWYRQTLGQGPEFLTYFQNEAQLEKSRLLSDRFSAERPKGSFSTLEIQRTEQGDSAMYLCASSLASEPYEQYFGPGTRLTVT.

This chain links TRBV7-2 with TRBJ1-5, with 9 bases matching TRBD1. The germline CDR1 and CDR2 sequences are SGHTA and FQGNSA. Germline trimming cut 5 bases from V and 6 bases from J; bases unmatched to any gene: 11. The CDR3 extends over 16 amino acids. The CDR3: CASSQIQGAGGQPQHF. The CDR3 coding sequence is TGTGCCAGCAGCCAAATACAGGGGGCGGGAGGTCAGCCCCAGCATTTT.

Regarding this clone: This sample also contains other DNA sequences that code for the same CDR3. The V call is TRBV20-1, the J call TRBJ2-3; possibly TRBD2 for D (5 bases). Trimming took off 3 bases at V and 3 bases at J, with 10 bases between the two ends. Germline CDR1 reads DFQATT; CDR2 reads SNEGSKA (reference sequence). The CDR3 is made up of 13 amino acids. CDR3 sequence (DNA): TGCAGTGCTAGTAGTGGGAGTACAGATACGCAGTATTTT. Its protein is CSASSGSTDTQYF.

This chain connects TRBV2 to TRBJ1-1; D remains unclear. With 6 bases removed from V and 2 bases from J, the gap between germline ends came to 10 bases. The CDR3 loop spans 13 amino acids. Germline assignment: CDR1 SNHLY and CDR2 FYNNEI. The CDR3 spells CASRFAGNTEAFF. The CDR3 nucleotides read TGTGCCAGCAGGTTTGCAGGAAACACTGAAGCTTTCTTT. Together with reference TRBV2 and TRBJ1-1, the CDR3 gives the full variable domain: EPEVTQTPSHQVTQMGQEVILRCVPISNHLYFYWYRQILGQKVEFLVSFYNNEISEKSEIFDDQFSVERPDGSNFTLKIRSTKLEDSAMYFCASRFAGNTEAFFGQGTRLTVV.

The V and J genes are TRBV2 and TRBJ1-5; D is uncertain. CDR1 SNHLY and CDR2 FYNNEI come from the germline V gene. V dropped 6 bases and J dropped 0 bases, with 18 bases sitting between them. CDR3 length equals 17 residues. The CDR3 protein is CASSALNSPYSNQPQHF. The CDR3 coding sequence is TGTGCCAGCAGCGCTCTTAACTCACCGTATAGCAATCAGCCCCAGCATTTT.

For the CDR3, the DNA is TGTGCCAGCAGCTTAGACAGGGTGAGGGAAAAACTGTTTTTT. This gives the protein CASSLDRVREKLFF. The V and J genes are TRBV11-2 and TRBJ1-4; TRBD1 might be the D (5 bases). There are 14 residues in the CDR3. Germline lookup yields CDR1 SGHAT and CDR2 FQNNGV. V lost 0 bases and J lost 8, with 10 bases in between.

This chain links TRBV6-6 with TRBJ1-5; D remains unclear. The CDR3 loop spans 12 amino acids. Germline CDR1 and CDR2: MNHNY and SVGAGI (reference sequence). V was clipped by 5 bases and J by 6 bases, with 8 bases between them. The CDR3 nucleotides are TGTGCCAGCAGTCCTCCGAGTCAGCCCCAGCATTTT. Its protein product is CASSPPSQPQHF.

The V and J genes are TRBV5-1 and TRBJ1-2; TRBD1 aligns across 7 bases. In germline, CDR1 is SGHRS, CDR2 YFSETQ. V shed 4 bases, J shed 3 bases, and the junction held 9 bases outside the gene matches. The CDR3 is made up of 15 amino acids. The CDR3 DNA follows: TGCGCCAGCAGCCGTACAGGGGAAAACGACTATGGCTACACCTTC. It is translated as CASSRTGENDYGYTF.

The rearrangement joins TRBV5-6 to TRBJ1-2; 7 bases map to TRBD1. This CDR3 region has 13 residues. CDR1 is SGHDT and CDR2 is YYEEEE in the germline V gene. The V and J ends lost 2 bases and 8 bases, in that order; junction bases with no gene match: 6. CDR3 loop: CASSLQTGNGYTF. CDR3 DNA: TGTGCCAGCAGCTTACAGACAGGGAACGGCTACACCTTC.

CDR3 region: CASSPRGGANTGELFF. The CDR3 bases are TGTGCCAGCAGCCCGAGGGGGGGGGCGAACACCGGGGAGCTGTTTTTT. The genes are TRBV7-2 and TRBJ2-2; D is possibly TRBD2 (7 bases). The germline CDR1 and CDR2 sequences are SGHTA and FQGNSA. Trimming removed 5 bases from V and 0 bases from J, with 13 bases in between. The CDR3 contains 16 residues.

This chain joins TRBV6-5 and TRBJ2-4; TRBD1 aligns across 9 bases. CDR3 length: 15 amino acids. CDR1 and CDR2 from the germline V gene are MNHEY and SVGAGI. V shed 4 bases, J shed 7 bases, and the junction held 8 bases outside the gene matches. The DNA of the CDR3 is TGTGCCAGCAGTTCCGTCAACAGGGGGCCGAACATTCAGTACTTC. This sequence encodes CASSSVNRGPNIQYF.

J is TRBJ2-1 and V is TRBV29-1; D is perhaps TRBD2 (6 bases). Trimming took 7 bases from V and 1 from J, leaving 14 bases between them. The CDR3 has 14 residues. Looked up from germline, CDR1 is SQVTM and CDR2 is ANQGSEA. DNA for the CDR3: TGCAGCGCCCCGGGACTTTCTTCCTACAATGAGCAGTTCTTC. It translates to CSAPGLSSYNEQFF.

The chain combines TRBV19 with TRBJ2-3, with 13 bases fitting TRBD2. After removal of 3 bases from V and 5 bases from J, the junction contained 2 bases not matched to a gene. The CDR3 contains 15 residues. Germline CDR1 is LNHDA and CDR2 is SQIVND (reference sequence). The CDR3, as DNA: TGTGCCAGTAGTATTACTAGCGGGAGGGGAGATACGCAGTATTTT. Translation gives CASSITSGRGDTQYF.

The rearrangement joins TRBV19 to TRBJ2-5; TRBD2 matches at 9 bases. Per the germline V gene, CDR1 is LNHDA and CDR2 is SQIVND (reference sequence). There are 19 residues in the CDR3. The ends lost 1 base at V and 2 bases at J; junction bases unmatched: 14. The CDR3 nucleotides read TGTGCCAGTAGTATAGCCCCAAGAGGGCTAGCGGGGATACAAGAGACCCAGTACTTC. Its protein product is CASSIAPRGLAGIQETQYF.

The chain uses TRBV7-7 and TRBJ2-5; 7 bases are a match to TRBD1. CDR1 is SSHAT, CDR2 FNYEAQ, per germline (reference sequence). The ends lost 2 bases at V and 2 bases at J; junction bases unmatched: 11. CDR3 size: 17 residues. The DNA of the CDR3 is TGTGCCAGCAGCTTAACCCCCTCTTGGGACAGACAAGAGACCCAGTACTTC. Protein sequence: CASSLTPSWDRQETQYF.

The V and J genes are TRBV3-1 (or the pseudogene TRBV3-2) and TRBJ2-1; 13 nucleotides match TRBD2. The V gene end was trimmed by 4 bases and the J gene end by 9 bases; junction bases not matched to a gene: 6. CDR1 and CDR2 (germline): LGHDT, YNNKEL (reference sequence). The CDR3 is made up of 15 amino acids. CDR3 coding DNA: TGTGCCAGCAGCCTAGGCCGGACTAGCGGGGGTGAGCAGTTCTTC. Translating it yields CASSLGRTSGGEQFF.

The chain links TRBV30 to TRBJ2-7; TRBD2 is a possible D gene (6 bases). The CDR3 consists of 14 residues. Between the trimmed V and J ends, which lost 3 bases and 3 bases, there was a span of 15 bases. From germline, CDR1 is GTSNPN and CDR2 SVGIG (reference sequence). CDR3: CAWSAGLDFYEQYF. The CDR3 DNA is TGTGCCTGGAGCGCGGGACTTGATTTCTACGAGCAGTACTTC.

The V gene is TRBV7-3, the J gene TRBJ2-1, with D unclear. Germline V gene lookup returns CDR1 SGHTA and CDR2 FQGTGA. Trimming stripped 0 bases from V and 5 bases from J, with 11 bases between. This CDR3 is built from 15 residues. The CDR3 loop is CASSLTRVNHNEQFF. CDR3 nucleotide sequence: TGTGCCAGCAGCTTAACCCGGGTGAATCACAATGAGCAGTTCTTC.

This chain connects TRBV5-5 to TRBJ1-2, with D unclear. The germline V gene has CDR1 SGHKS and CDR2 YYEKEE (reference sequence). The CDR3 runs to 14 residues. Trimming took off 2 bases at V and 2 bases at J, with 10 bases between the two ends. CDR3 sequence: CASSFYDTNYGYTF. CDR3 DNA sequence: TGTGCCAGCAGCTTCTACGACACAAACTATGGCTACACCTTC.

V is TRBV28 and J is TRBJ2-3; 7 bases line up with TRBD2. CDR3 length: 13 amino acids. Germline trimming cut 7 bases from V and 1 base from J; bases unmatched to any gene: 2. In germline, CDR1 is MDHEN, CDR2 SYDVKM. The CDR3 bases are TGTGCCAGCACGGCGGGAGGCACAGATACGCAGTATTTT. Protein product: CASTAGGTDTQYF.

The V and J genes are TRBV19 and TRBJ1-5; 7 nucleotides line up with TRBD1. CDR3 size: 14 residues. The germline V gene encodes CDR1 LNHDA and CDR2 SQIVND (reference sequence). Trimming at V came to 5 bases and at J to 3 bases, leaving 4 bases not matched to a gene. DNA of the CDR3: TGTGCCAGTAGTCAAGGGACAGCCAATCAGCCCCAGCATTTT. Translated, it gives CASSQGTANQPQHF. The full variable domain, in which reference TRBV19 and TRBJ1-5 provide the parts outside the CDR3, is DGGITQSPKYLFRKEGQNVTLSCEQNLNHDAMYWYRQDPGQGLRLIYYSQIVNDFQKGDIAEGYSVSREKKESFPLTVTSAQKNPTAFYLCASSQGTANQPQHFGDGTRLSIL.

The CDR3 coding sequence is TGTGCCAGCAGTCCAAACACAGGGGGAGTCAATCAGCCCCAGCATTTT. As protein: CASSPNTGGVNQPQHF. The chain combines TRBV28 with TRBJ1-5; 8 bases agree with TRBD1. V shed 5 bases and J 3 bases; nucleotides not matched to a gene: 9. From germline, CDR1 is MDHEN and CDR2 SYDVKM. CDR3 length equals 16 residues.